This record looks at one T cell receptor beta chain sequence and its context. Between the trimmed V and J ends, which lost 3 bases and 3 bases, there was a span of 12 bases. Germline V gives CDR1 MDHEN, CDR2 SYDVKM. This CDR3 has 15 residues. These data belong to a study of blood T cell repertoires in COVID-19. Turning to the study itself: PBMCs, B-cell-depleted T cells, or T cells were the source of the cDNA or gDNA that made up the material.

In the source study's methods: From reference gene primer amplification, estimates of nucleated cell counts were derived. Libraries were prepared by immunoSEQ multiplex PCR; TCRdb keeps only in-frame clonotypes and omits some of them. V, J and clone size are taken as reported in that table, and D and trimming were inferred from the DNA itself. The profile shows 450,000 to 500,000 clones, 70% to 90% of them singletons. This sequence was found in a human donor in a cohort sampled during active COVID-19. Input material: peripheral blood. The rearrangement links TRBV28 to TRBJ1-5; D is uncertain. The CDR3 bases are TGTGCCAGCAGTTTCGGGGTGTCGGACAATCAGCCCCAGCATTTT. Amino acid sequence: CASSFGVSDNQPQHF.